The 20 T cell receptor beta chains below were found in one sample sequenced in a study of cytomegalovirus exposure and HLA in healthy donors. 60 Vbeta and 13 Jbeta primers were used in PCR. Some clones are missing from TCRdb's copy, which holds only in-frame ones; the method was immunoSEQ multiplex PCR. The sample consists of 160,000 or so clones, around 80% of them appearing once. The sequenced sample was PBMCs. The receptors were sampled from a male donor in good health and CMV-seropositive.

V is TRBV18 and J is TRBJ2-3, with D possibly TRBD2 on 5 matching bases. This CDR3 region has 12 residues. V was pared by 6 bases and J by 3 bases, with 7 bases between. CDR1 is KGHSH and CDR2 is LQKENI in the germline V gene. For the CDR3, the DNA is TGTGCCAGCTCTTGGGAGACAGATACGCAGTATTTT. As protein: CASSWETDTQYF.

A word on this clone: The same CDR3 can be traced to other DNA sequences in this sample. The chain carries TRBV14 and TRBJ1-2, with TRBD1 as a possible D gene (5 bases). CDR3 length: 13 amino acids. The germline V gene encodes CDR1 SGHDN and CDR2 FVKESK. Trimming took 3 bases from V and 2 from J, leaving 7 bases between them. The CDR3 DNA follows: TGTGCCAGCAGCCAGGGGCTAAACTATGGCTACACCTTC. Protein: CASSQGLNYGYTF. Full variable domain (outside the CDR3, taken from reference TRBV14 and TRBJ1-2): EAGVTQFPSHSVIEKGQTVTLRCDPISGHDNLYWYRRVMGKEIKFLLHFVKESKQDESGMPNNRFLAERTGGTYSTLKVQPAELEDSGVYFCASSQGLNYGYTFGSGTRLTVV.

The chain carries TRBV6-5 and TRBJ1-4; possibly TRBD1 for D (6 bases). Trimming left V 5 bases short and J 10 bases short, with 20 bases between. The CDR3 consists of 15 residues. Germline V CDR1 and CDR2: MNHEY, SVGAGI. CDR3 in amino acids: CASSLAGAAIRKLFF. CDR3 DNA sequence: TGTGCCAGCAGTCTAGCGGGGGCTGCGATTCGAAAACTGTTTTTT.

This chain joins TRBV13 and TRBJ2-1, with a tentative D call TRBD1 (5 bases). The CDR3 is made up of 13 amino acids. V shed 5 bases and J shed 6 bases, with 11 bases lying between them. Germline-derived CDR1 and CDR2 are PRHDT and FYEKMQ (reference sequence). The CDR3 DNA reads as TGTGCCAGCAGCCTAACAGGCCGCAATGAGCAGTTCTTC. This encodes CASSLTGRNEQFF.

The V gene is TRBV5-6, the J gene TRBJ2-1; D is uncertain. In germline, CDR1 is SGHDT, CDR2 YYEEEE. V gave up 2 bases and J gave up 8 bases, with 5 bases separating them. The CDR3 extends over 11 amino acids. CDR3 sequence: CASSFNDEQFF. The CDR3, as DNA: TGTGCCAGCAGCTTTAATGATGAGCAGTTCTTC.

The chain is built from TRBV5-4 and TRBJ2-7, with TRBD1 matching 9 bases. V lost 4 bases, J lost 5 bases, and 7 bases stayed unmatched. The CDR3 spans 14 residues. Germline V gives CDR1 SGHNT, CDR2 YYREEE (reference sequence). The CDR3 sequence: CASSPGQGPHEQYF. The DNA of the CDR3 is TGTGCCAGCAGCCCAGGACAGGGGCCCCACGAGCAGTACTTC.

The chain carries TRBV12-5 and TRBJ1-2; 8 nucleotides agree with TRBD1. There are 15 residues in the CDR3. The J segment lost 3 bases and the V segment lost 3 bases, leaving 6 bases of the junction unmatched. The germline V gene has CDR1 LGHNT and CDR2 FRNRAP. This CDR3 is CASGFDGQGHYGYTF. The CDR3 DNA is TGTGCTAGTGGTTTCGACGGACAGGGTCACTATGGCTACACCTTC.

The V call is TRBV28, the J call TRBJ1-4, with TRBD1 identical over 7 bases. The length of the CDR3 is 13 residues. Germline CDR1 MDHEN, CDR2 SYDVKM. With V trimmed by 10 bases and J by 4 bases, 6 bases remained unmatched. As DNA, the CDR3 is TGTGCCATTCTGGGACAGAATAATGAAAAACTGTTTTTT. Its translation is CAILGQNNEKLFF.

To note about this clone: A read error may produce the germline difference seen at one junction end. The genes are TRBV5-5 and TRBJ2-7, with D possibly matching TRBD2 (5 bases). The CDR3 totals 12 residues. CDR1 SGHKS and CDR2 YYEKEE come from the germline V gene (reference sequence). The chain's CDR3 is CASSGEEGLPLF. CDR3 in DNA: TGTGCCAGCAGCGGAGAAGAGGGCCTACCCCTCTTC.

This clone was seen more than once but under ten times. The V call is TRBV4-1, the J call TRBJ2-6; 8 bases line up with TRBD1. J gave up 1 base and V 4 bases, and 9 bases lay outside the gene matches. The CDR3 runs to 18 residues. The germline gives CDR1 MGHRA, CDR2 YSYEKL. The CDR3 DNA is TGCGCCAGCAGCCCCGCCGGACAGGGCGGGTCTGGGGCCAACGTCCTGACTTTC. Translation gives CASSPAGQGGSGANVLTF.

The chain is built from TRBV4-3 and TRBJ2-5; 8 bases align to TRBD1. The CDR3 has 16 residues. After removal of 2 bases from V and 7 bases from J, the junction contained 12 bases not matched to a gene. Looked up from germline, CDR1 is LGHNA and CDR2 is YSLEER. CDR3 bases: TGCGCCAGCAGCCAAACCCCGACAGGGGTTGATCGGACCCAGTACTTC. Its translation is CASSQTPTGVDRTQYF.

This clone was seen only once. V gene TRBV15 combines with J gene TRBJ2-1; TRBD1 is a possible D gene (6 bases). The CDR3 is made up of 16 amino acids. The germline CDR1 and CDR2 sequences are LNHNV and YYDKDF (reference sequence). Trimming cost V 1 base and J 4 bases, with 14 bases left between them. The CDR3 here is CATSRVMPGQYNEQFF. The CDR3 bases are TGTGCCACCAGCAGAGTCATGCCAGGACAGTACAATGAGCAGTTCTTC.

This chain links TRBV6-5 with TRBJ2-7, with TRBD2 identical over 9 bases. After removal of 0 bases from V and 2 bases from J, the junction contained 5 bases not matched to a gene. The germline CDR1 and CDR2 sequences are MNHEY and SVGAGI. This CDR3 comprises 16 residues. CDR3 DNA sequence: TGTGCCAGCAGTTACTCGAGAAGCGGGGGGCCCTACGAGCAGTACTTC. Translated, it gives CASSYSRSGGPYEQYF.

This rearrangement joins TRBV21-1 to TRBJ2-5; the listed D gene, TRBD2, was not tested against the DNA. TRBV21-1 represents a pseudogene. This CDR3 region has 14 residues. CDR3 DNA: TGTGCCAGCATGGGGTACGCGGGAGAAGAGACCCAGTACTTC. This translates into CASMGYAGEETQYF.

This chain joins TRBV7-9 and TRBJ1-3, with 7 bases aligning to TRBD1. The CDR3 length is 14 residues. The J segment lost 7 bases and the V segment lost 6 bases, leaving 9 bases of the junction unmatched. Germline values: CDR1 SEHNR, CDR2 FQNEAQ (reference sequence). The DNA of the CDR3 is TGTGCCAGCAGTCAAGACAGGGTAGGGAACACCATATATTTT. Translated, it gives CASSQDRVGNTIYF. The complete variable domain, with remaining parts taken from reference TRBV7-9 and TRBJ1-3, reads DTGVSQNPRHKITKRGQNVTFRCDPISEHNRLYWYRQTLGQGPEFLTYFQNEAQLEKSRLLSDRFSAERPKGSFSTLEIQRTEQGDSAMYLCASSQDRVGNTIYFGEGSWLTVV.

The V call is TRBV18, the J call TRBJ1-3, with 8 bases identical to TRBD1. V lost 5 bases, J lost 3 bases, and 6 bases stayed unmatched. Germline CDR1 reads KGHSH; CDR2 reads LQKENI. The CDR3 consists of 15 residues. The CDR3 is CASSTDRVRGNTIYF. The CDR3 nucleotides read TGTGCCAGCTCAACGGACAGGGTACGTGGAAACACCATATATTTT.

This chain connects TRBV11-2 to TRBJ2-5, with 9 nucleotides matching TRBD1. After removal of 1 base from V and 9 bases from J, the junction contained 12 bases not matched to a gene. The germline V gene encodes CDR1 SGHAT and CDR2 FQNNGV. This CDR3 is 16 amino acids long. CDR3 sequence (DNA): TGTGCCAGCAGCTTAGTACGGACAGGGGTTGGGGAGGCCCAGTACTTC. Encoded protein: CASSLVRTGVGEAQYF.

The chain joins TRBV7-2 to TRBJ1-1, with D perhaps TRBD1 (5 bases). The germline gives CDR1 SGHTA, CDR2 FQGNSA. V was shortened by 7 bases and J by 1 base, with 13 bases between the two germline ends. This CDR3 contains 14 residues. The CDR3 loop reads CASILQVPNTEAFF. In DNA form, the CDR3 reads TGTGCCAGCATCCTACAGGTTCCGAACACTGAAGCTTTCTTT.

The chain employs TRBV30 and TRBJ1-2; D might be TRBD1 (5 bases). The length of the CDR3 is 12 residues. CDR1 GTSNPN and CDR2 SVGIG come from the germline V gene (reference sequence). Trimming removed 4 bases at V and 2 bases at J, with 8 bases between. The CDR3 sequence is CAWKGVNYGYTF. CDR3 DNA: TGTGCCTGGAAAGGGGTAAACTATGGCTACACCTTC.

This chain joins TRBV30 and TRBJ2-1; 7 bases are shared with TRBD2. The CDR3 runs 12 residues. V shed 4 bases, J shed 7 bases, and the junction held 4 bases outside the gene matches. Per the germline V gene, CDR1 is GTSNPN and CDR2 is SVGIG (reference sequence). CDR3 bases: TGTGCCTGGATCAAACTAGCGAATGAGCAGTTCTTC. It translates to CAWIKLANEQFF.